This T cell receptor (beta chain) emerged from a study of shared clonotypes between healthy human individuals. Each sorted subset replicate got 200 ng genomic DNA, 25,000 to 30,000 genomes. Method: immunoSEQ multiplex PCR; TCRdb's copy keeps in-frame clones and lacks some. Among hundreds of thousands of clones listed, 95% to 98% were seen once. CD8 cells regarded as naive lacked CD45RO, were positively chosen for CCR7, and omitted terminally differentiated effector memory CD45RA+ cells. Free of recent acute infections or vaccinations, the donors were healthy HIV-negative adults. Study results and caveats: The donor pool, a small one, limited the genetic and exposure-history diversity represented. Memory subsets generally showed lower estimated richness than naive subsets.

With respect to this clone: Antigen: not known.

The source material was naive CD8+ T cells sorted from blood. The receptor was isolated from a young man in good health.

CDR3 sequence: CASSPSGSSYNEQFF. CDR3 DNA: TGTGCCAGCTCCCCTAGCGGGAGCTCCTACAATGAGCAGTTCTTC. V is TRBV18 and J is TRBJ2-1, with TRBD2 identical over 10 bases. Trimming cost V 6 bases and J 0 bases; bases outside gene matches: 2. The germline CDR1 and CDR2 sequences are KGHSH and LQKENI. The CDR3 covers 15 residues.